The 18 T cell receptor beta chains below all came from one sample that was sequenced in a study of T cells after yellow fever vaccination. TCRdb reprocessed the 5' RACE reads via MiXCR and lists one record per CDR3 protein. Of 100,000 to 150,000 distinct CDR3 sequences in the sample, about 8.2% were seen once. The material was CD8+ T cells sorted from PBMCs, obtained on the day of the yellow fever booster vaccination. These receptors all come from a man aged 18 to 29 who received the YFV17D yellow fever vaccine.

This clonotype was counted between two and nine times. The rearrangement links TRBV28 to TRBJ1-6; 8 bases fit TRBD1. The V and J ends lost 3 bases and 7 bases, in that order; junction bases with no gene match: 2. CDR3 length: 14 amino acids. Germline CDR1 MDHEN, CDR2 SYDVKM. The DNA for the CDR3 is TGTGCCAGCAGTTTCGACAGGGGCAATTCACCCCTCCACTTT. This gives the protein CASSFDRGNSPLHF.

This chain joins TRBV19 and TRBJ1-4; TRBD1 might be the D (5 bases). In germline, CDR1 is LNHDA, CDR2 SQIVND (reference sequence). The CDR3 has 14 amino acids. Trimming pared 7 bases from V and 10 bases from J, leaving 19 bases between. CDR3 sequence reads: CASNAGTAMGKLFF. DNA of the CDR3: TGTGCCAGTAACGCCGGGACGGCCATGGGAAAACTGTTTTTT.

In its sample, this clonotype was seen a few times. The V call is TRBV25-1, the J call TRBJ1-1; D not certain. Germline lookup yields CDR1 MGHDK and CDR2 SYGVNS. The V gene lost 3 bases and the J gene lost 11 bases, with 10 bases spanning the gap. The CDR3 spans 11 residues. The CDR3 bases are TGTGCCAGCAGTGACTATTCGGAGGCTTTCTTT. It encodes CASSDYSEAFF.

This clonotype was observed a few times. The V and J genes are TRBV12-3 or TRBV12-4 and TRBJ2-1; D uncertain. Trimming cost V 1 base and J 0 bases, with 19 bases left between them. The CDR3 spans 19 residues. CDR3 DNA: TGTGCCAGCAGTTTAGAATTCGTGGTTGGTATAAGCTCCTACAATGAGCAGTTCTTC. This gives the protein CASSLEFVVGISSYNEQFF.

The chain's CDR3 is CASSLGTGESHEQYF. DNA for the CDR3: TGCGCCAGCAGCCTGGGGACCGGGGAAAGCCACGAGCAGTACTTC. The gene calls are TRBV4-1 and TRBJ2-7; D tentatively fits TRBD1 or TRBD2 (5 bases each). Germline V gives CDR1 MGHRA, CDR2 YSYEKL. Trimming stripped 4 bases from V and 5 bases from J, with 18 bases between. The CDR3 has 15 residues.

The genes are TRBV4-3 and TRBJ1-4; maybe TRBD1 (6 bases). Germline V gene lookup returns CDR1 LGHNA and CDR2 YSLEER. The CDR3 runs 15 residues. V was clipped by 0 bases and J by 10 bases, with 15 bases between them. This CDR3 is CASSQESGVYGKLFF. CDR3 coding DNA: TGCGCCAGCAGCCAAGAGTCAGGGGTGTACGGAAAACTGTTTTTT.

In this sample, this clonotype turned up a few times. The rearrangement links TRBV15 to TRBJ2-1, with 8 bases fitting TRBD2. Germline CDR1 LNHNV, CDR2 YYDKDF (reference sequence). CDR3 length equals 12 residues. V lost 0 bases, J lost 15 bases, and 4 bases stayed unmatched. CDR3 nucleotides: TGTGCCACCAGCAGAGATATCGGGGGGGTGTTCTTC. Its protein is CATSRDIGGVFF.

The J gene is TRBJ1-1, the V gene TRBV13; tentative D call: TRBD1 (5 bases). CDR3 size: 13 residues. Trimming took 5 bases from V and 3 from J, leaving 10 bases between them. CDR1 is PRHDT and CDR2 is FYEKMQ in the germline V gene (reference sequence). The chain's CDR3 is CASSPIRDTEAFF. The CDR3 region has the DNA TGTGCCAGCAGCCCGATCAGGGACACTGAAGCTTTCTTT.

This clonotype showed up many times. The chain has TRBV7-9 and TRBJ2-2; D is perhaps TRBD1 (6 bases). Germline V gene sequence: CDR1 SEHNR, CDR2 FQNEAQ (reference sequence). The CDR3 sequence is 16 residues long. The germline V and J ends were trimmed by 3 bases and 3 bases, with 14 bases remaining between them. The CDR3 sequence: CASSFPQGTDTGELFF. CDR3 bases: TGTGCCAGCAGCTTCCCACAGGGAACGGACACCGGGGAGCTGTTTTTT.

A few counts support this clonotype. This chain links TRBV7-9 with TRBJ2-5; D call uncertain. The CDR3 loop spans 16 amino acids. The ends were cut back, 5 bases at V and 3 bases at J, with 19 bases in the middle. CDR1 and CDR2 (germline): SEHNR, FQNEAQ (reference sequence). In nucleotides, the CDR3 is TGTGCCAGCAGCCCATGGGTTATGTGGGCAGAAGAGACCCAGTACTTC. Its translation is CASSPWVMWAEETQYF.

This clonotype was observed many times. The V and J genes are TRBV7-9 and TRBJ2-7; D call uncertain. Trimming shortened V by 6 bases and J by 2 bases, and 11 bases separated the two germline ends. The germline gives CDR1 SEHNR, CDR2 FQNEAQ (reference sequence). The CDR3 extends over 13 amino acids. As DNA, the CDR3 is TGTGCCAGCAGTCGAGGTATCCCCTACGAGCAGTACTTC. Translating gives CASSRGIPYEQYF. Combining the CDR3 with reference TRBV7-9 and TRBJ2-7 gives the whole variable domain DTGVSQNPRHKITKRGQNVTFRCDPISEHNRLYWYRQTLGQGPEFLTYFQNEAQLEKSRLLSDRFSAERPKGSFSTLEIQRTEQGDSAMYLCASSRGIPYEQYFGPGTRLTVT.

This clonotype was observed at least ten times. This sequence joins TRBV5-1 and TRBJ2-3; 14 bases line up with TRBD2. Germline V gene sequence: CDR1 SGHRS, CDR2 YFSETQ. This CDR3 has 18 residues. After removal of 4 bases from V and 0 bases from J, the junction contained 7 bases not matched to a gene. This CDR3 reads CASSVTSGGAYSTDTQYF. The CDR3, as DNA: TGCGCCAGCAGCGTGACTAGCGGGGGGGCCTATAGCACAGATACGCAGTATTTT.

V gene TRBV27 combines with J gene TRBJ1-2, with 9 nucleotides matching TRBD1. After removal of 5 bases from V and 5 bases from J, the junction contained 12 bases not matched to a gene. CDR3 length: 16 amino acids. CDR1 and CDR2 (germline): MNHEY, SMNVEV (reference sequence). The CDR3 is CASSPRTGEEGYGYTF. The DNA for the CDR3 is TGTGCCAGCAGTCCCCGGACAGGGGAAGAGGGGTATGGCTACACCTTC.

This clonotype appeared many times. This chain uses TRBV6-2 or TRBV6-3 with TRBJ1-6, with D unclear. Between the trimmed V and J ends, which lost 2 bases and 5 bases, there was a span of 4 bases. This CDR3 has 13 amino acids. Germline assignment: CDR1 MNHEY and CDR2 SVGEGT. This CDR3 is CASSYRDNSPLHF. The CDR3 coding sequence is TGTGCCAGCAGTTACAGGGATAATTCACCCCTCCACTTT.

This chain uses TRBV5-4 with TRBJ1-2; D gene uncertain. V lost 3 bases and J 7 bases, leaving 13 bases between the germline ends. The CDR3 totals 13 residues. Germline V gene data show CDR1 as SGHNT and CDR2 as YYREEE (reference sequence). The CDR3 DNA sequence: TGTGCCAGCAGCTCTGGCGGGTTGGGTGGCTACACCTTC. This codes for CASSSGGLGGYTF.

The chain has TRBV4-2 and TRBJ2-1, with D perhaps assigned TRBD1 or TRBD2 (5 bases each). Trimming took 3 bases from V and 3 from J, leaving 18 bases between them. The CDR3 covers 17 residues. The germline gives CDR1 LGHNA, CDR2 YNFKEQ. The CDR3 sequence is CASSHPTPGTSYNEQFF. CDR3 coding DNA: TGTGCCAGCAGCCATCCTACTCCCGGGACCAGCTACAATGAGCAGTTCTTC.

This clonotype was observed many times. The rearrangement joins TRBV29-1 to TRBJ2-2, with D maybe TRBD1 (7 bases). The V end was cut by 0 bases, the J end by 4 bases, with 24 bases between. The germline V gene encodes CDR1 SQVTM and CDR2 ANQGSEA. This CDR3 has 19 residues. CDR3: CSVEDPFNGGTVSTGELFF. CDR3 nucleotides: TGCAGCGTTGAAGATCCATTTAACGGAGGGACAGTAAGCACCGGGGAGCTGTTTTTT.

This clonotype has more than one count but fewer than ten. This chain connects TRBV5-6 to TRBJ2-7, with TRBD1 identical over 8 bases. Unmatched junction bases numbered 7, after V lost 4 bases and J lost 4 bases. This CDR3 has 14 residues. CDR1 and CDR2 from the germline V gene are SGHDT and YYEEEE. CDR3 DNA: TGTGCCAGCAGCGCCCACAGGGGGTTTTACGAGCAGTACTTC. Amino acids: CASSAHRGFYEQYF.